The TCR beta chain described here comes from a study of T cell responses to AZD1222 COVID-19 vaccine. Produced via immunoSEQ multiplex PCR; TCRdb's table is partial and in-frame only. The table records some 150,000 clones, about 93% of them present only once. Trimming cost V 4 bases and J 7 bases, with 22 bases left between them. The CDR3 has 17 residues. Germline CDR1 SGHAT, CDR2 FQNNGV. General study findings and limits: Without day 14 samples, only post-peak T cell repertoires were studied. Recipients of AZD1222 seropositive at baseline numbered only 5 or 6. Across the whole spike, CD4 TCRs peaked at regions 160-218 and 743-854. White British ancestry dominated among donors, who included more females, and clonal diversity was possibly underestimated.

Concerning this clone itself: Antigen specificity is unknown.

The clonotype comes from an adult who received the AZD1222 COVID-19 vaccine. Sequencing used peripheral blood, obtained 28 days after the second AZD1222 dose. The chain recombines TRBV11-2 with TRBJ1-4; D uncertain. Written as DNA, the CDR3 is TGTGCCAGCAGCTCGGTGTCGGCAGGTCCACCCGGTGAAAAACTGTTTTTT. Its translation is CASSSVSAGPPGEKLFF. The full variable domain, completed using reference TRBV11-2 and TRBJ1-4, is EAGVAQSPRYKIIEKRQSVAFWCNPISGHATLYWYQQILGQGPKLLIQFQNNGVVDDSQLPKDRFSAERLKGVDSTLKIQPAKLEDSAVYLCASSSVSAGPPGEKLFFGSGTQLSVL.